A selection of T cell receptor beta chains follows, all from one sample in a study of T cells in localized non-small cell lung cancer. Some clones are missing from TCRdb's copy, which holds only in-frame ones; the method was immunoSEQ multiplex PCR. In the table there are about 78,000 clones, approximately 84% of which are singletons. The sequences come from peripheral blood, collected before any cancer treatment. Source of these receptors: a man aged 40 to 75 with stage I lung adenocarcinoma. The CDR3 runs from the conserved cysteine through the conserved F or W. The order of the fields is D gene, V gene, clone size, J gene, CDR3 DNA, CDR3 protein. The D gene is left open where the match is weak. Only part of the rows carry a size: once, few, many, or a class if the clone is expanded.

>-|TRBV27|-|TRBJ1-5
TGTGCCAGCAGAAAGGGCAGGGTGGGAGATCAGCCCCAGCATTTT
CASRKGRVGDQPQHF
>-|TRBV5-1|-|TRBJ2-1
TGCGCCAGCAGCTTGGTGGCGGATAGCAATGAGCAGTTCTTC
CASSLVADSNEQFF
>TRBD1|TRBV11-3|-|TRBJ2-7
TGTGCCAGCAGCCCAGAACCCGGGACAGAGATGTACTTC
CASSPEPGTEMYF
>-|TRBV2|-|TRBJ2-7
TGTGCCAGCAGGCCAGGGTACGAGCAGTACTTC
CASRPGYEQYF
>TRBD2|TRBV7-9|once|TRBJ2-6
TGTACCCCTTCAGCCGCGGGAGTGGTTGGGGCCAACGTCCTGACTTTC
CTPSAAGVVGANVLTF
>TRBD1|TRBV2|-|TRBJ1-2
TGTGCCAGCAGTGAGCCTCCAGGGGGCTATGGCTACACCTTC
CASSEPPGGYGYTF
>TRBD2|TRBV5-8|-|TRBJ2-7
TGTGCCAGCAGCCTGGATCGGCTAGCGGGAGGGTTGTCCTACGAGCAGTACTTC
CASSLDRLAGGLSYEQYF
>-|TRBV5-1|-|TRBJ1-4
TGCGCCAGCAGCTCCGGGGGGATGTTGTTTACTGAAAAACTGTTTTTT
CASSSGGMLFTEKLFF
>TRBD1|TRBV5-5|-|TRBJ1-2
TGTGCCAGCAGTTCTATCGGGACAGGGGGCCGTGGCTACACCTTC
CASSSIGTGGRGYTF
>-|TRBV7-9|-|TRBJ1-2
TGTGCCAGCAGCTTAGAGGGGTATGGCTACACCTTC
CASSLEGYGYTF
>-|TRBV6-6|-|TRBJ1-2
TGTGCCAGCAGTTACACGGGGAACTATGGCTACACCTTC
CASSYTGNYGYTF
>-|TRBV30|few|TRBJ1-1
TGTGCCTGGAGTTTCGGGGTAGCTTCGAACACTGAAGCTTTCTTT
CAWSFGVASNTEAFF
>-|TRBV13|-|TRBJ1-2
TGTGCCAGCAGCTTAGCCGGCAGGGCTGGCTACACCTTC
CASSLAGRAGYTF
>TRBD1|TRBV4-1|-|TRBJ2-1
TGCGCCAGCAGCAGCCCGGACAGGGGGCTGAGGAAGCAGTTCTTC
CASSSPDRGLRKQFF
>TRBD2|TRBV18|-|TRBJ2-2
TGTGCCAGCTCACCAAGGAAACTAGCGGGGACGAACACCGGGGAGCTGTTTTTT
CASSPRKLAGTNTGELFF
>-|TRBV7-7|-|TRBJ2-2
TGTGCCAGCAGCTTAGACACCGGGGAGCTGTTTTTT
CASSLDTGELFF
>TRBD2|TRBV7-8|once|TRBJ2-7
TGTGCCAGCAGCTCGACTAGCGGGAAGACCTACGAGCAGTACTTC
CASSSTSGKTYEQYF
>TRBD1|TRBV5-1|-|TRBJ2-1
TGCGCCAGCAGCTTGTATATTGGGGACAGGGGACTTAATGAGCAGTTCTTC
CASSLYIGDRGLNEQFF
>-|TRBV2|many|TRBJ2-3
TGTGCCAGCAGTCGGGAAAGCACAGATACGCAGTATTTT
CASSRESTDTQYF
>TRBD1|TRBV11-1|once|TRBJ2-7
TGTGCCAGCAGCCCTTCCGGCAACAGGGGCCGGTCGTACTTC
CASSPSGNRGRSYF
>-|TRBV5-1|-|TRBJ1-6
TGCGCCAGCAGCTTGGAACAGACTAATTCACCCCTCCACTTT
CASSLEQTNSPLHF
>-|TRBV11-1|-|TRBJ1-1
TGTGCCAGCAGCTTAGGGGTGACTGAAGCTTTCTTT
CASSLGVTEAFF
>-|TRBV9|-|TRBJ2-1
TGTGCCAGCAGCGTAAGTGGTTCCGACAATGAGCAGTTCTTC
CASSVSGSDNEQFF
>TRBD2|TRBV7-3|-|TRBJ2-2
TGTGCCAGCAGCTTGACTGCGGGAGGGCCCTCCACCGGGGAGCTGTTTTTT
CASSLTAGGPSTGELFF
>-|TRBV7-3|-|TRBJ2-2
TGTGCCAGCAGCCAGGGCGGGGGCGCGAACACCGGGGAGCTGTTTTTT
CASSQGGGANTGELFF
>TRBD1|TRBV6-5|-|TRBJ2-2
TGTGCCAGCAGTAGGACAGGGAACACCGGGGAGCTGTTTTTT
CASSRTGNTGELFF
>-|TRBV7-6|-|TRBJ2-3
TGTGCCAGCAGCTCCGCAGATACGCAGTATTTT
CASSSADTQYF
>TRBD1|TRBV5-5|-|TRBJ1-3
TGTGCCAGCAGCGGGGGGACAGGAGAATCTGGAAACACCATATATTTT
CASSGGTGESGNTIYF
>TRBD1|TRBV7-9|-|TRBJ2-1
TGTGCCAGCAGCTTAGAGCGGACAGGGGGCAATGAGCAGTTCTTC
CASSLERTGGNEQFF
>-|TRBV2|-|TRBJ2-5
TGTGCCAGCAGTACAAGACTAGTCCAAGAGACCCAGTACTTC
CASSTRLVQETQYF
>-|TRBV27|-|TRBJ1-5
TGTGCCAGCAGACCACAGGGAGGGCAGCCCCAGCATTTT
CASRPQGGQPQHF
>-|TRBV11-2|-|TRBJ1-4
TGTGCCAGCAGCCCACTGGAGGGGGGAAAGAATGAAAAACTGTTTTTT
CASSPLEGGKNEKLFF
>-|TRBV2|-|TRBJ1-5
TGTGCCAGCAGGGAACCGTTCGGGCCCCAGCATTTT
CASREPFGPQHF
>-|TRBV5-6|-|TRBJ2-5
TGTGCCAGCAGCTACCTCGGGACGGTCCAAGAGACCCAGTACTTC
CASSYLGTVQETQYF
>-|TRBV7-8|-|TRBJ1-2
TGTGCCAGCAGCTTAGTTGTGTCCGTGGGGATTCGGGGCTACACCTTC
CASSLVVSVGIRGYTF
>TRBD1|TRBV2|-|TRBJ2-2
TGTGCCAGCAGTGCTCAGGACAGGACACGAACCACCGGGGAGCTGTTTTTT
CASSAQDRTRTTGELFF
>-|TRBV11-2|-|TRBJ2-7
TGTGCCAGCAGCTCCCCCTACGAGCAGTACTTC
CASSSPYEQYF
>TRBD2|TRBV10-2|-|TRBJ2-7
TGCGCCAGCAGTGAGATGGCGGGAGGGCCGTACGAGCAGTACTTC
CASSEMAGGPYEQYF
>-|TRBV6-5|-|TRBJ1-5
TGTGCCAGCAGTCCCCGGCAGCGCAATCAGCCCCAGCATTTT
CASSPRQRNQPQHF
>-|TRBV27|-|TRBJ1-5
TGTGCCAGCAGTCCTTGGACAGACCGTGATCAGCCCCAGCATTTT
CASSPWTDRDQPQHF
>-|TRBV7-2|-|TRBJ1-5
TGTGCCAGCAGCTTAGGACCTTATAGCAATCAGCCCCAGCATTTT
CASSLGPYSNQPQHF
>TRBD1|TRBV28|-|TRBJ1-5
TGTGCCAGCAGCCTAGGACAGGGCGTACAGCCCCAGCATTTT
CASSLGQGVQPQHF
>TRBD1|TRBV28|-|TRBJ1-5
TGTGCCAGCATGACAGGGGGGAGCAATCAGCCCCAGCATTTT
CASMTGGSNQPQHF
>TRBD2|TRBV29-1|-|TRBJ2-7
TGCAGCGTTGAAATACTAGCGGGAGGAGGGATGCCCGGAGGGTCCTACGAGCAGTACTTC
CSVEILAGGGMPGGSYEQYF
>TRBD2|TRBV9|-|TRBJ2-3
TGTGCCAGCAGCGTAAGGCTAGCGGGATTAGATACGCAGTATTTT
CASSVRLAGLDTQYF